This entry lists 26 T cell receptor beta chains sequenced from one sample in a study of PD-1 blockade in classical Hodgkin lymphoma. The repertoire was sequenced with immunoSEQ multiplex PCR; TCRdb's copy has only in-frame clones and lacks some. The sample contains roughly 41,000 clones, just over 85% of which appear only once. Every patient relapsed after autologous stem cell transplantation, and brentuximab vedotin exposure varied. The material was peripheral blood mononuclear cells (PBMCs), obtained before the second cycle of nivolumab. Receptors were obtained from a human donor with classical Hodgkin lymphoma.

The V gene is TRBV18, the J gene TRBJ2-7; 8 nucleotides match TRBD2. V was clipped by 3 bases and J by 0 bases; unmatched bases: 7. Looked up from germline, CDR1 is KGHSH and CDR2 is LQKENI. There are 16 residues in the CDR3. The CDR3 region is CASSPNKAGGSYEQYF. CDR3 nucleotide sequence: TGTGCCAGCTCACCTAACAAGGCGGGAGGCTCCTACGAGCAGTACTTC. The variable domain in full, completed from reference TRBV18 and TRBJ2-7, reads NAGVMQNPRHLVRRRGQEARLRCSPMKGHSHVYWYRQLPEEGLKFMVYLQKENIIDESGMPKERFSAEFPKEGPSILRIQQVVRGDSAAYFCASSPNKAGGSYEQYFGPGTRLTVT.

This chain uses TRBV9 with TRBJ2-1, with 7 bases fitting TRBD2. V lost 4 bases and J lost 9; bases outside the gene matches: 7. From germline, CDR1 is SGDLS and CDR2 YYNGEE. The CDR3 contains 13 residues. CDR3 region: CASSLTSSFEQFF. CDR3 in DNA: TGTGCCAGCAGCTTGACTAGCAGCTTTGAGCAGTTCTTC.

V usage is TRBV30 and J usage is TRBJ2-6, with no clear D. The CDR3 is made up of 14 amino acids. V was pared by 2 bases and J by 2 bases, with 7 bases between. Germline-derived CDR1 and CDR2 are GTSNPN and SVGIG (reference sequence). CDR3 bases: TGTGCCTGGAGTTCGCAGACTGGGGCCAACGTCCTGACTTTC. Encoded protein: CAWSSQTGANVLTF.

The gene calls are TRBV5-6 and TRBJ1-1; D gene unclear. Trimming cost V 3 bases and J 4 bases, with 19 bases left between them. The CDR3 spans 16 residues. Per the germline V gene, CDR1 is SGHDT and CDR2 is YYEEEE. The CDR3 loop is CASSYGGRYGPTEAFF. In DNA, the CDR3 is TGTGCCAGCAGCTATGGAGGGAGGTACGGGCCCACTGAAGCTTTCTTT.

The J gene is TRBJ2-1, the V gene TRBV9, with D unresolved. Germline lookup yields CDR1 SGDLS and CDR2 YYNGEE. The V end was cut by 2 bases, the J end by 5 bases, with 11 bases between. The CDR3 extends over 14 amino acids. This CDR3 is CASSVRLEDNEQFF. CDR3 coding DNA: TGTGCCAGCAGCGTTCGGCTAGAGGACAATGAGCAGTTCTTC. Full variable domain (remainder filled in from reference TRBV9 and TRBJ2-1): DSGVTQTPKHLITATGQRVTLRCSPRSGDLSVYWYQQSLDQGLQFLIQYYNGEERAKGNILERFSAQQFPDLHSELNLSSLELGDSALYFCASSVRLEDNEQFFGPGTRLTVL.

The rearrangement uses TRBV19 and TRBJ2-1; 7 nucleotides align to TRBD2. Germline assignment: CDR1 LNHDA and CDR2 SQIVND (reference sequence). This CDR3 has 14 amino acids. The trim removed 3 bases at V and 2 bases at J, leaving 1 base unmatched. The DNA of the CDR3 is TGTGCCAGTAGTATGGCGGGAGCCTACAATGAGCAGTTCTTC. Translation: CASSMAGAYNEQFF.

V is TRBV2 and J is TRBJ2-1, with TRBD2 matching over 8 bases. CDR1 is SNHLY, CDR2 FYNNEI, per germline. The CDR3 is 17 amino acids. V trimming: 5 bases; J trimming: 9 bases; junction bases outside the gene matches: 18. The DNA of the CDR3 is TGTGCCAGCAGTATACAGATAGGCGGGAGGTGGGAAGGTGAGCAGTTCTTC. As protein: CASSIQIGGRWEGEQFF.

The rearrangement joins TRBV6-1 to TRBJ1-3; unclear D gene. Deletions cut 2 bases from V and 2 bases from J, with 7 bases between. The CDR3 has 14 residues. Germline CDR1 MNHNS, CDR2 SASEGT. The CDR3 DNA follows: TGTGCCAGCAGTGAAAGAGTGGCTGGAAACACCATATATTTT. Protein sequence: CASSERVAGNTIYF.

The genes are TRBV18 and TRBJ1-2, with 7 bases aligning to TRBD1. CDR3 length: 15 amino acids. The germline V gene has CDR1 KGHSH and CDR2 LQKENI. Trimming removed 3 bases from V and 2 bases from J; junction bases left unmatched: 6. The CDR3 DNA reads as TGTGCCAGCTCACCGTGGGACAGCCAAAACTATGGCTACACCTTC. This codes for CASSPWDSQNYGYTF.

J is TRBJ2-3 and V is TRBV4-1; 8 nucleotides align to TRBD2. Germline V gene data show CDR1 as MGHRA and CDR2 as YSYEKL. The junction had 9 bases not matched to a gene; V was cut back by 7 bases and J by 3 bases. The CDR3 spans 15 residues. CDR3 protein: CASTYSGESTDTQYF. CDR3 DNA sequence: TGCGCCAGCACCTATAGCGGGGAGAGTACAGATACGCAGTATTTT.

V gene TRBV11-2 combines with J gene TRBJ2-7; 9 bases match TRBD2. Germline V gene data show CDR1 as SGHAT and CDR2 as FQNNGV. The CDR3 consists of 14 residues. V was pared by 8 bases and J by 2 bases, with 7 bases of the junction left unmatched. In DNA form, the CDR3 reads TGTGCCAGCCCAGGGGAGCGGGGGGCCTACGAGCAGTACTTC. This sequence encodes CASPGERGAYEQYF.

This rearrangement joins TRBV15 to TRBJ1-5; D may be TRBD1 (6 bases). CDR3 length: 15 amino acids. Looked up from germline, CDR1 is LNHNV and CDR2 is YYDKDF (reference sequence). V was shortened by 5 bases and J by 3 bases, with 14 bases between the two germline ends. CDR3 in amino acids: CATSGVQGINQPQHF. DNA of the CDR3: TGTGCCACCAGCGGCGTACAGGGTATCAATCAGCCCCAGCATTTT.

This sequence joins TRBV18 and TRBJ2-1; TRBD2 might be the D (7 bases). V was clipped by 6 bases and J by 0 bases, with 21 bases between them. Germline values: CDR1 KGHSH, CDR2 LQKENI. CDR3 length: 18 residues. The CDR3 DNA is TGTGCCAGCTCCCGCCTCTCGGGGGGCTTGAGCTCCTACAATGAGCAGTTCTTC. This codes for CASSRLSGGLSSYNEQFF.

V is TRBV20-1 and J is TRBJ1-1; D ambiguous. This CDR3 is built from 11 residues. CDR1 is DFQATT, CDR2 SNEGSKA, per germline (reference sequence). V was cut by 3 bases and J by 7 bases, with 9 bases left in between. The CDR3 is CSASRKNEAFF. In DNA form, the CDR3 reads TGCAGTGCTAGTCGGAAAAATGAAGCTTTCTTT.

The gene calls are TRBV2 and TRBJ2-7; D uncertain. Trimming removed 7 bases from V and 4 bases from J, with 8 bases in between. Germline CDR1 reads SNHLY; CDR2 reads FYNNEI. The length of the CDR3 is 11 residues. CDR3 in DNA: TGTGCCAGCACTCAACATTACGAGCAGTACTTC. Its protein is CASTQHYEQYF.

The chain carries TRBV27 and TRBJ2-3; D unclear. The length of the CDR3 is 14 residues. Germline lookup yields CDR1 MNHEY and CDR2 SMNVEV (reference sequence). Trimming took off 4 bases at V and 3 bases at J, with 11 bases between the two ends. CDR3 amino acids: CASSYLGDTDTQYF. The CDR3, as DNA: TGTGCCAGCAGTTACTTGGGCGATACAGATACGCAGTATTTT.

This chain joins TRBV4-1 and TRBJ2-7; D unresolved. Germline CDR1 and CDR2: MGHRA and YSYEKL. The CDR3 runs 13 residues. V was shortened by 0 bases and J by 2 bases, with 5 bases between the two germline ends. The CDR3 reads CASSQDSPYEQYF. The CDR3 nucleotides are TGCGCCAGCAGCCAAGATAGCCCCTACGAGCAGTACTTC.

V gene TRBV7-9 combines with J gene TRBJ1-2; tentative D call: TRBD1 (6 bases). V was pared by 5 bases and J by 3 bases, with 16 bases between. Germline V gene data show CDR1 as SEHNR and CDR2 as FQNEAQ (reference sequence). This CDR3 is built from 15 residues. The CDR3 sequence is CASSPTGWRDYGYTF. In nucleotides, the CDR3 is TGTGCCAGCAGCCCTACAGGGTGGAGGGACTATGGCTACACCTTC.

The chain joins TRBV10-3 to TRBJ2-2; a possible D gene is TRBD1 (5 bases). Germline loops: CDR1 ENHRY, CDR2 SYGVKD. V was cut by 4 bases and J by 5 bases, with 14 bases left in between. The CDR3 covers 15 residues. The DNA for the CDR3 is TGTGCCATCAGTGCAAGGGGCGGCGGAACCGGGGAGCTGTTTTTT. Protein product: CAISARGGGTGELFF.

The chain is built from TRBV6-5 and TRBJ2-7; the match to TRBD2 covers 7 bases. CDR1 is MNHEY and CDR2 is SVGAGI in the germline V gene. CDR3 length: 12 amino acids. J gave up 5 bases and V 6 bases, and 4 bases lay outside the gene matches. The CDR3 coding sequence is TGTGCCAGCAGGTCCAGCGGGAACGAGCAGTACTTC. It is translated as CASRSSGNEQYF.

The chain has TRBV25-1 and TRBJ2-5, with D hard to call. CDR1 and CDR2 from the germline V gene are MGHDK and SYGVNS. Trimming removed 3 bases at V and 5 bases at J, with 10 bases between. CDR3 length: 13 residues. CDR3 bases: TGTGCCAGCAGTGACCATGCGAGGGAGACCCAGTACTTC. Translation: CASSDHARETQYF.

The CDR3 loop is CASSEVDEQYF. CDR3 in DNA: TGTGCCAGCAGTGAAGTTGACGAGCAGTACTTC. The rearrangement joins TRBV2 to TRBJ2-7; no reliable D call. CDR1 is SNHLY, CDR2 FYNNEI, per germline. V was shortened by 1 base and J by 5 bases, with 3 bases between the two germline ends. This CDR3 comprises 11 residues.

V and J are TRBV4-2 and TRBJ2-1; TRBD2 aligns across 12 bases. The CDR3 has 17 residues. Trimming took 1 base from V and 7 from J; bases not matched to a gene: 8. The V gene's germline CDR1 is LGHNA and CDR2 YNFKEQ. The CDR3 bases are TGTGCCAGCAGCCAAGCGGCCCGACTAGCGGGAGTTAATGAGCAGTTCTTC. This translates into CASSQAARLAGVNEQFF.

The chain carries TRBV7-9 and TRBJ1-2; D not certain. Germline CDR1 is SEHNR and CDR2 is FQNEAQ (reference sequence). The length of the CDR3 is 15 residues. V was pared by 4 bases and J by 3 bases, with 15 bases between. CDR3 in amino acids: CASSSSLGRYYGYTF. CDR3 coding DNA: TGTGCCAGCAGCTCGTCCTTAGGCAGATACTATGGCTACACCTTC.

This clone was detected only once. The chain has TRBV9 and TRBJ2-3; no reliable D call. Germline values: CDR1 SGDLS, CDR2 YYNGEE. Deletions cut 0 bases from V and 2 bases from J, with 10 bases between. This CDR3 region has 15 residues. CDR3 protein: CASSVENPNTDTQYF. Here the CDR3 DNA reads TGTGCCAGCAGCGTAGAGAATCCCAACACAGATACGCAGTATTTT.

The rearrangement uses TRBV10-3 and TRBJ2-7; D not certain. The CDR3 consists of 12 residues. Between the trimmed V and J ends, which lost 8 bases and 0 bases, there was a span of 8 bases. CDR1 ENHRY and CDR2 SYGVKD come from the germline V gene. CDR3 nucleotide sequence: TGTGCCATCGGGCCTTTCTCCTACGAGCAGTACTTC. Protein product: CAIGPFSYEQYF.